The next 26 T cell receptor beta chains were all read from a single sample in a study of T cell repertoires in cytomegalovirus infection. TCRdb re-derived calls from the reads in MiXCR, one entry per CDR3 protein. The sample holds some 450,000 distinct CDR3 sequences, 30% to 40% seen once. Sequenced material: PBMCs. All receptors come from a human donor in good health (CMV status not recorded). Some clones in this sample may be carry-over from other donors' samples.

This clonotype has a count of ten or more. The chain employs TRBV28 and TRBJ1-5; TRBD1 matches at 9 bases. The CDR3 extends over 16 amino acids. The V gene end was trimmed by 7 bases and the J gene end by 4 bases; junction bases not matched to a gene: 11. Germline V gene lookup returns CDR1 MDHEN and CDR2 SYDVKM. The CDR3 DNA sequence: TGTGCCAGCAAGGCGTGGGGACAGGGATCTAATCAGCCCCAGCATTTT. This sequence encodes CASKAWGQGSNQPQHF.

In its sample, this clonotype was seen a few times. The chain recombines TRBV12-3 or TRBV12-4 with TRBJ1-1; 12 nucleotides match TRBD1. This CDR3 is built from 14 residues. Trimming took 3 bases from V and 8 from J; bases not matched to a gene: 4. CDR3 protein: CASSLGQGAREAFF. Here the CDR3 DNA reads TGTGCCAGCAGTTTGGGACAGGGGGCGAGAGAAGCTTTCTTT.

About this clonotype: A much larger clone differs from this one at a single base, so this may be a read error. The chain recombines TRBV7-2 with TRBJ2-5; 8 nucleotides match TRBD2. The CDR3 is 15 residues long. Germline V CDR1 and CDR2: SGHTA, FQGNSA. V lost 7 bases, J lost 5 bases, and 12 bases stayed unmatched. The CDR3 is CASTRGRGVIETQYF. In nucleotides, the CDR3 is TGTGCCAGCACCCGCGGGCGGGGGGTCATTGAGACCCAGTACTTC.

This chain links TRBV7-3 with TRBJ2-5; 8 positions agree with TRBD1. The CDR3 has 14 amino acids. Germline CDR1 SGHTA, CDR2 FQGTGA. V lost 6 bases and J lost 8; bases outside the gene matches: 11. The CDR3 protein is CASSSTGGASTQYF. The CDR3 nucleotides read TGTGCCAGCAGTTCCACAGGGGGAGCATCTACCCAGTACTTC.

In this sample, this clonotype turned up a few times. The chain couples TRBV28 to TRBJ1-1; D is unclear. This CDR3 comprises 15 residues. Deletions cut 11 bases from V and 2 bases from J, with 21 bases between. In germline, CDR1 is MDHEN, CDR2 SYDVKM. Here the CDR3 DNA reads TGTGCCCATAAGCCATCCGGGGAACTCAACACTGAAGCTTTCTTT. Translating gives CAHKPSGELNTEAFF.

The chain links TRBV12-3 or TRBV12-4 to TRBJ2-7; D is uncertain. Trimming removed 6 bases at V and 3 bases at J, with 15 bases between. This CDR3 region has 14 residues. The CDR3 DNA is TGTGCCAGCAGCCGATCCGACAAGTACTACGAGCAGTACTTC. Translated, it gives CASSRSDKYYEQYF.

V and J are TRBV7-3 and TRBJ2-5; tentatively, D is TRBD2 (5 bases). CDR3 length equals 13 residues. V lost 5 bases to trimming and J lost 7 bases, with 14 bases between them. Germline V lookup: CDR1 SGHTA, CDR2 FQGTGA. The CDR3 sequence is CASSPPEGGTQYF. CDR3 in DNA: TGTGCCAGCAGCCCTCCCGAGGGCGGGACCCAGTACTTC.

The chain recombines TRBV11-2 with TRBJ2-7; unclear D gene. From germline, CDR1 is SGHAT and CDR2 FQNNGV. Trimming cost V 8 bases and J 7 bases, with 21 bases left between them. The length of the CDR3 is 14 residues. The CDR3 reads CASGRPTQSEEQYF. The CDR3 DNA follows: TGTGCCAGCGGCCGGCCGACGCAATCGGAGGAGCAGTACTTC.

The chain uses TRBV12-3 or TRBV12-4 and TRBJ2-7, with TRBD2 identical over 9 bases. V lost 6 bases, J lost 2 bases, and 5 bases stayed unmatched. This CDR3 is 14 amino acids long. The CDR3: CASSPSGNPYEQYF. In DNA form, the CDR3 reads TGTGCCAGCAGCCCTAGCGGGAACCCCTACGAGCAGTACTTC.

Of note for this clonotype: This may arise from a read error, as a much more abundant clone is one base away. This rearrangement joins TRBV7-2 to TRBJ2-2, with 8 positions matching TRBD1. This CDR3 contains 15 residues. Per the germline V gene, CDR1 is SGHTA and CDR2 is FQGNSA. V dropped 3 bases and J dropped 1; count of bases not matched to a gene: 1. This CDR3 is CASSFDRGNTGELFF. The CDR3 coding sequence is TGTGCCAGCAGCTTCGACAGGGGGAACACCGGGGAGCTGTTTTTT.

This chain links TRBV28 with TRBJ1-4, with TRBD1 as a possible D gene (5 bases). CDR1 MDHEN and CDR2 SYDVKM come from the germline V gene. V lost 1 base and J 7 bases, leaving 16 bases between the germline ends. The CDR3 consists of 16 residues. CDR3 protein: CASSLSLGQRGEKLFF. The CDR3 bases are TGTGCCAGCAGTTTATCCCTGGGGCAGCGGGGTGAAAAACTGTTTTTT.

This clonotype has only a few counts. The chain carries TRBV2 and TRBJ2-5; 8 nucleotides line up with TRBD2. The ends lost 3 bases at V and 9 bases at J; junction bases unmatched: 12. The CDR3 loop spans 15 amino acids. Germline-derived CDR1 and CDR2 are SNHLY and FYNNEI. The chain's CDR3 is CASSDPGGASGAQYF. The CDR3 DNA sequence: TGTGCCAGCAGTGATCCCGGGGGGGCGAGCGGGGCCCAGTACTTC.

This clonotype came up a few times. This chain connects TRBV20-1 to TRBJ2-3; TRBD1 matches at 11 bases. In germline, CDR1 is DFQATT, CDR2 SNEGSKA (reference sequence). This CDR3 contains 16 residues. The ends lost 0 bases at V and 3 bases at J; junction bases unmatched: 5. The CDR3 here is CSARDPGQGATDTQYF. CDR3 sequence (DNA): TGCAGTGCTAGAGATCCCGGACAGGGGGCGACAGATACGCAGTATTTT.

V is TRBV19 and J is TRBJ1-1; 9 bases fit TRBD1. The germline V gene has CDR1 LNHDA and CDR2 SQIVND (reference sequence). The length of the CDR3 is 17 residues. The J segment lost 0 bases and the V segment lost 2 bases, leaving 7 bases of the junction unmatched. The CDR3 DNA reads TGTGCCAGTAGTATATGGGGACAGGGCCGACTGAACACTGAAGCTTTCTTT. Translation: CASSIWGQGRLNTEAFF.

This clonotype appeared a few times. This may come from a read error, since a much larger clone is one base off. The gene calls are TRBV7-6 and TRBJ1-1; unclear D gene. Germline V gene lookup returns CDR1 SGHVS and CDR2 FNYEAQ. This CDR3 is 11 amino acids long. With 4 bases removed from V and 1 base from J, the gap between germline ends came to 1 base. This CDR3 reads CASSWNTEAFF. Written as DNA, the CDR3 is TGTGCCAGCAGCTGGAACACTGAAGCTTTCTTT. Full variable domain (rest looked up from reference TRBV7-6 and TRBJ1-1): GAGVSQSPRYKVTKRGQDVALRCDPISGHVSLYWYRQALGQGPEFLTYFNYEAQQDKSGLPNDRFSAERPEGSISTLTIQRTEQRDSAMYRCASSWNTEAFFGQGTRLTVV.

This clonotype was recorded at least ten times. The CDR3: CASSLPTGTQETQYF. The CDR3, as DNA: TGTGCCAGCAGCTTACCGACAGGAACACAAGAGACCCAGTACTTC. V is TRBV7-2 and J is TRBJ2-5; TRBD1 might be the D (6 bases). This CDR3 has 15 residues. Germline V gives CDR1 SGHTA, CDR2 FQGNSA. V was cut by 2 bases and J by 2 bases, with 12 bases left in between.

The chain joins TRBV10-3 to TRBJ2-2, with 8 bases that match TRBD1. The CDR3 has 13 amino acids. With 3 bases clipped from V and 6 bases from J, the junction kept 0 bases outside the gene matches. Per the germline V gene, CDR1 is ENHRY and CDR2 is SYGVKD. The CDR3 DNA follows: TGTGCCATCAGTGAACAGGGGGCCGGGGAGCTGTTTTTT. It yields the protein CAISEQGAGELFF.

This clonotype has ten or more counts. The CDR3 is CASSPDSPNQPQHF. The CDR3 DNA reads as TGTGCCAGCAGCCCCGACAGCCCCAATCAGCCCCAGCATTTT. V and J are TRBV6-2 or TRBV6-3 and TRBJ1-5; D is perhaps TRBD1 (5 bases). The CDR3 contains 14 residues. CDR1 MNHEY and CDR2 SVGEGT come from the germline V gene. Between the trimmed V and J ends, which lost 6 bases and 3 bases, there was a span of 12 bases.

The chain combines TRBV6-5 with TRBJ2-3; no definite D call. The V and J ends lost 0 bases and 8 bases respectively, with 18 bases between them. The CDR3 covers 16 residues. Germline values: CDR1 MNHEY, CDR2 SVGAGI. CDR3 loop: CASSYSGINTLTTQYF. CDR3 in DNA: TGTGCCAGCAGTTACTCCGGTATTAACACCTTGACTACGCAGTATTTT.

As concerns this clonotype: A junction end diverges from the germline sequence, so it may reflect a read error. This chain links TRBV19 with TRBJ1-1; D remains ambiguous. This CDR3 is built from 14 residues. Germline V CDR1 and CDR2: LNHDA, SQIVND (reference sequence). The CDR3 sequence: CASRASDSNTEDFF. Here the CDR3 DNA reads TGTGCCAGTAGAGCATCAGATTCGAACACTGAAGATTTCTTT.

This clonotype was picked up many times. In DNA, the CDR3 is TGTGCCAGCAGCTTAGCGGGGGCAGGAGCCCACGAGCAGTACTTC. Protein: CASSLAGAGAHEQYF. The V and J genes are TRBV11-1 and TRBJ2-7, with TRBD1 as a possible D gene (6 bases). Germline CDR1 and CDR2: SGHAT and FQDESV (reference sequence). The CDR3 sequence is 15 residues long. V shed 0 bases and J shed 5 bases, with 14 bases lying between them.

The chain carries TRBV20-1 and TRBJ1-6; D gene ambiguous. This CDR3 contains 14 residues. Germline loops: CDR1 DFQATT, CDR2 SNEGSKA (reference sequence). Deletions cut 4 bases from V and 0 bases from J, with 7 bases between. CDR3 region: CSANYLSYNSPLHF. The CDR3 nucleotides are TGCAGTGCTAACTACCTCTCCTATAATTCACCCCTCCACTTT.

Concerning this clonotype itself: One end of the junction does not line up with germline, which may come from a read error. The chain employs TRBV6-1 and TRBJ2-7; TRBD1 is a possible D gene (6 bases). The CDR3 sequence is 13 residues long. The germline gives CDR1 MNHNS, CDR2 SASEGT. The CDR3 DNA reads as TGTGCCAGCAGAGAAGGGACAAGCAACGAGCAGTACTTC. As protein: CASREGTSNEQYF.

J is TRBJ2-2 and V is TRBV7-3; 7 bases map to TRBD1. This CDR3 spans 14 amino acids. Trimming cost V 5 bases and J 6 bases; bases outside gene matches: 6. CDR1 is SGHTA and CDR2 is FQGTGA in the germline V gene. The CDR3 is CASSPTGSAGELFF. The CDR3 DNA is TGTGCCAGCAGCCCGACAGGGTCGGCCGGGGAGCTGTTTTTT.

The V and J genes are TRBV20-1 and TRBJ2-2; TRBD2 agrees at 8 bases. V lost 2 bases and J lost 0; bases outside the gene matches: 2. Germline CDR1 is DFQATT and CDR2 is SNEGSKA (reference sequence). The CDR3 is 15 amino acids. CDR3 coding DNA: TGCAGTGCTAGAAATAGCGGGGCGAACACCGGGGAGCTGTTTTTT. Translation: CSARNSGANTGELFF.

This chain links TRBV6-6 with TRBJ1-2, with 9 bases identical to TRBD1. The CDR3 is 13 amino acids. Germline V gene sequence: CDR1 MNHNY, CDR2 SVGAGI (reference sequence). Losses at the gene ends were 2 bases for V and 7 bases for J; bases not matched to a gene: 2. CDR3 in amino acids: CASSYRTGVGYTF. The CDR3 coding sequence is TGTGCCAGCAGTTACAGGACAGGGGTTGGCTACACCTTC.